This TCR beta chain was observed in a study of post-analysis software for immune sequencing data. Findings and caveats of the study: TRBV segments more frequent in patients than in controls numbered five and included TRBV5-6, TRBV5-1 and TRBV20-1.

Included in the TCR beta cDNA libraries were unique molecular identifiers. Between about 1 and 10 million T cells gave rise to some 490,000 cDNA molecules. A single record per CDR3 protein comes from TCRdb applying MiXCR to the PCR reads. The table includes about 430,000 distinct CDR3 sequences, more than 30% detected once. Germline CDR1 LGHDT, CDR2 YNNKEL (reference sequence). With V trimmed by 5 bases and J by 3 bases, 6 bases remained unmatched. The CDR3 runs 14 residues. This clonotype was picked up a small number of times. Antigen specificity is unknown. Input material: blood. The chain uses TRBV3-1 and TRBJ1-2; 7 nucleotides align to TRBD1. The source is a girl aged 2-9 years with multiple sclerosis. CDR3 region: CASSKDRLDYGYTF. CDR3 in DNA: TGTGCCAGCAGCAAGGACAGGTTGGACTATGGCTACACCTTC.